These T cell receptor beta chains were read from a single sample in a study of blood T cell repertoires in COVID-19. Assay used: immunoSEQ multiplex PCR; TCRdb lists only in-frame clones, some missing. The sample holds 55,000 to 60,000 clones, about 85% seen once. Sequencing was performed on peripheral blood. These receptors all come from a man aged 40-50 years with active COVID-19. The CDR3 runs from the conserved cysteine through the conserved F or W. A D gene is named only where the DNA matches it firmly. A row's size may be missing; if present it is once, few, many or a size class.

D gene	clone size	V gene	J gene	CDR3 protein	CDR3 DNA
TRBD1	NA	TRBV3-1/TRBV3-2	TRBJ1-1	CASSPEQGGEAFF	TGTGCCAGCAGCCCCGAACAGGGGGGTGAAGCTTTCTTT
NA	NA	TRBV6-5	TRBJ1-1	CASSPFLNTEAFF	TGTGCCAGCAGTCCCTTTCTGAACACTGAAGCTTTCTTT
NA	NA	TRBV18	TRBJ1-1	CASSPPVGRRTEAFF	TGTGCCAGCTCACCACCGGTGGGGAGGCGGACTGAAGCTTTCTTT
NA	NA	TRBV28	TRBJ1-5	CASSFSRRAGGSNQPQHF	TGTGCCAGCAGTTTCTCCCGCAGGGCGGGAGGTAGCAATCAGCCCCAGCATTTT
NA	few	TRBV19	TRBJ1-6	CASSMTRVESPLHF	TGTGCCAGTAGTATGACCAGGGTTGAGTCACCCCTCCACTTT
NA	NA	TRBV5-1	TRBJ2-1	CASSEPGGEQFF	TGCGCCAGCAGCGAACCTGGAGGGGAGCAGTTCTTC
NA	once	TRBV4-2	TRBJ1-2	CASSQPAGGQYGYTF	TGTGCCAGCAGCCAACCGGCCGGTGGGCAATATGGCTACACCTTC
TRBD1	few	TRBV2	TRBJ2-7	CASSEGGQGSEQYF	TGTGCCAGCAGTGAGGGGGGACAGGGAAGCGAGCAGTACTTC
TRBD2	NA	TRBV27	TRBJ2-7	CASSLSQTSGIYEQYF	TGTGCCAGCAGTTTGTCTCAGACTAGCGGAATCTACGAGCAGTACTTC
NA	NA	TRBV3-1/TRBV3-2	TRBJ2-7	CASSQGAGVAYEQYF	TGTGCCAGCAGCCAAGGGGCAGGGGTCGCCTACGAGCAGTACTTC
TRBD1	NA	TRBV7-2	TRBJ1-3	CASSSLGQGASGNTIYF	TGTGCCAGCAGCTCCCTGGGACAGGGGGCGTCTGGAAACACCATATATTTT
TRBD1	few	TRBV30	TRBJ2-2	CASRGTGDTGELFF	TGTGCCTCTCGCGGGACAGGGGACACCGGGGAGCTGTTTTTT
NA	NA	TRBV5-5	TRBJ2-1	CASSLEVYYLNEQFF	TGTGCCAGCAGCTTGGAAGTTTACTACCTCAATGAGCAGTTCTTC
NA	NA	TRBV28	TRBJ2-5	CASSINGQKGETQYF	TGTGCCAGCAGTATTAACGGTCAGAAGGGGGAGACCCAGTACTTC
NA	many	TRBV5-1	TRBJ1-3	CASSLDSGSGNTIYF	TGCGCCAGCAGCTTGGATTCGGGGTCCGGAAACACCATATATTTT
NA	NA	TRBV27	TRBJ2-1	CASTAGILSSYNEQFF	TGTGCCAGCACCGCAGGGATCTTGAGCTCCTACAATGAGCAGTTCTTC
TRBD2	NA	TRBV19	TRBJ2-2	CASSPRPPASGSIWGELFF	TGTGCCAGTAGCCCTAGACCCCCCGCTAGCGGGAGTATATGGGGGGAGCTGTTTTTT
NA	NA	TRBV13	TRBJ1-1	CASSAPGHLNTEAFF	TGTGCCAGCAGCGCACCGGGACACTTGAACACTGAAGCTTTCTTT
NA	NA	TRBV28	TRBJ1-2	CASSFPHGGNYGYTF	TGTGCCAGCAGTTTTCCCCACGGGGGGAACTATGGCTACACCTTC
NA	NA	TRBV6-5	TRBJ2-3	CASSTRDGTDTQYF	TGTGCCAGCAGTACGCGGGACGGCACAGATACGCAGTATTTT
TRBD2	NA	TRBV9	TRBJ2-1	CASSIGTSVYNEQFF	TGTGCCAGCAGCATCGGGACTAGCGTTTACAATGAGCAGTTCTTC
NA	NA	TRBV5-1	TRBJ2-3	CASSLNLTPQQYF	TGCGCCAGCAGCTTGAATCTAACCCCTCAGCAGTATTTT
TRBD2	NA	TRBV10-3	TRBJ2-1	CAIKLAEAHEQFF	TGTGCCATCAAGCTAGCGGAGGCCCATGAGCAGTTCTTC
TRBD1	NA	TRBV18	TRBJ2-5	CASSPSQGETQYF	TGTGCCAGCTCACCATCACAGGGGGAGACCCAGTACTTC
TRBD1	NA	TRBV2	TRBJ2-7	CASNQGAPVNEQYF	TGTGCCAGCAATCAGGGGGCGCCCGTGAACGAGCAGTACTTC
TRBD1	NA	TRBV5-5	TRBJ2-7	CASSSWTGSWDEQYF	TGTGCCAGCAGCTCGTGGACAGGGAGCTGGGACGAGCAGTACTTC
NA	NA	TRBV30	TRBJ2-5	CAWSVARGFGETQYF	TGTGCCTGGAGTGTTGCCAGGGGTTTTGGAGAGACCCAGTACTTC
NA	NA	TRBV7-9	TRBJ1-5	CASSGGGVGQPQHF	TGTGCCAGCAGCGGAGGGGGGGTAGGTCAGCCCCAGCATTTT
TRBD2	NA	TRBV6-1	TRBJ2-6	CASREGGGSGANVLTF	TGTGCCAGCAGAGAAGGCGGGGGCTCTGGGGCCAACGTCCTGACTTTC
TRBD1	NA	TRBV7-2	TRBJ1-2	CASSLALTGTGQRGYTF	TGTGCCAGCAGCTTAGCGCTCACCGGGACAGGGCAGAGGGGCTACACCTTC
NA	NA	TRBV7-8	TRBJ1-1	CASSLTGPTEAFF	TGTGCCAGCAGCCTGACAGGCCCCACTGAAGCTTTCTTT
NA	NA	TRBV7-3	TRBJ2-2	CASRVSNTGELFF	TGTGCCAGCCGGGTATCGAACACCGGGGAGCTGTTTTTT
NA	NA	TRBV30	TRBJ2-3	CAWRSRRAHPITDTQYF	TGTGCCTGGAGATCTAGGAGGGCCCACCCAATCACAGATACGCAGTATTTT
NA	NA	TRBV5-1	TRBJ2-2	CASSFTAGELFF	TGCGCCAGCAGCTTTACAGCCGGGGAGCTGTTTTTT
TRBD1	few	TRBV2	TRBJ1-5	CASSEAPGTANQPQHF	TGTGCCAGCAGTGAAGCGCCCGGGACAGCTAATCAGCCCCAGCATTTT
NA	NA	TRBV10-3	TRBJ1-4	CAISERGGDEKLFF	TGTGCCATCAGTGAGAGGGGAGGGGATGAAAAACTGTTTTTT
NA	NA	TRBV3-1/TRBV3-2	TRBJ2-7	CASSQEVMRPYEQYF	TGTGCCAGCAGCCAAGAAGTAATGCGGCCCTACGAGCAGTACTTC